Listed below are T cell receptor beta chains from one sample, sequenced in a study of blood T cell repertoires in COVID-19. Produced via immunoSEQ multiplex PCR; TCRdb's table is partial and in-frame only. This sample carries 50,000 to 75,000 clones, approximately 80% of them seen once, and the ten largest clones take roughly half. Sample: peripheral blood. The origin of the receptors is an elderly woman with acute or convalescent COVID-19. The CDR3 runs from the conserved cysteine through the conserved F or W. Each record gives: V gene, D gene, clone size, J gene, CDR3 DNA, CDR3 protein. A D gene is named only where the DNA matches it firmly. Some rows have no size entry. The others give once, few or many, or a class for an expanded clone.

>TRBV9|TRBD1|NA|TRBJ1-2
TGTGCCAGCAGCACGACAGGGTCTAGGGGCTACACCTTC
CASSTTGSRGYTF
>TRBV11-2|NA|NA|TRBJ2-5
TGTGCCAGCAGCTTACGGCGGGGAGAGACCCAGTACTTC
CASSLRRGETQYF
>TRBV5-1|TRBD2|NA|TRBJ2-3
TGCGCCAGCAGCTTGGCCCCGACTAGCGGCCAGGATACGCAGTATTTT
CASSLAPTSGQDTQYF
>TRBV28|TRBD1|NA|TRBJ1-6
TGTGCCAGCAGTGGAAGGGGGACAGGGGATTCACCCCTCCACTTT
CASSGRGTGDSPLHF
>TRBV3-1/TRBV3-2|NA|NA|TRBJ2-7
TGTGCCAGCAGTCGAGGTTACGAGCAGTACTTC
CASSRGYEQYF
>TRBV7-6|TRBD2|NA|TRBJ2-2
TGTGCCAGCAGCTTAGATCCTACAGGGACTAGCGGGAACACCGGGGAGCTGTTTTTT
CASSLDPTGTSGNTGELFF
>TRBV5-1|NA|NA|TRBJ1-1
TGCGCCAGCAGCTTGCGCGTTGAGGGCACTGAAGCTTTCTTT
CASSLRVEGTEAFF
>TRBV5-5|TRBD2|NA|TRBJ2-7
TGTGCCAGCAGCCGACTAGCGGACAAACGCTCCTACGAGCAGTACTTC
CASSRLADKRSYEQYF
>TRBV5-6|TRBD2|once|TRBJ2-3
TGTGCCAGCAGCCGCGGACTAGCGGGTTTGACAGATACGCAGTATTTT
CASSRGLAGLTDTQYF
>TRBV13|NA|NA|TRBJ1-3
TGTGCCAGCAGCCGGAGGACGTGGGGAATAGGCTCTGGAAACACCATATATTTT
CASSRRTWGIGSGNTIYF
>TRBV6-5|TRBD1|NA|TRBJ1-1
TGTGCCAGCAGGGGGACAGGGAACACTGAAGCTTTCTTT
CASRGTGNTEAFF
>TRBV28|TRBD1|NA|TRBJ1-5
TGTGCCAGCAGTTCACCCGGACAGGGGTTCAGGAGTCAGCCCCAGCATTTT
CASSSPGQGFRSQPQHF
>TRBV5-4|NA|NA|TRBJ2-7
TGTGCCAGCAGCTTGGCCACCCACGGGGCCTACGAGCAGTACTTC
CASSLATHGAYEQYF
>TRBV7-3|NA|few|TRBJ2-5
TGTGCCAGCAGCTTATCGGGACAAGGACAAGAGACCCAGTACTTC
CASSLSGQGQETQYF
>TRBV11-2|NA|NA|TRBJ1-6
TGTGCCAGCAGCTTGGCTCAGGGTGGTTATTCACCCCTCCACTTT
CASSLAQGGYSPLHF
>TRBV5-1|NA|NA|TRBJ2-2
TGCGCCAGCAGCTCGCCGACTAGGATCACCGGGGAGCTGTTTTTT
CASSSPTRITGELFF
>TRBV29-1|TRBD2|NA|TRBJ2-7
TGCAGCGCCCATAGCGGGAGGAGCTACGAGCAGTACTTC
CSAHSGRSYEQYF
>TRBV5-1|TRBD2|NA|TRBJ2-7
TGCGCCAGCAGCTTGTCAGGGACTAGCGGGACGACCTACGAGCAGTACTTC
CASSLSGTSGTTYEQYF
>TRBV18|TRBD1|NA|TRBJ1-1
TGTGCCAGCTCACCCGGACAGGGATTGAACACTGAAGCTTTCTTT
CASSPGQGLNTEAFF
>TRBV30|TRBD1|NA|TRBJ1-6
TGTGCCTGGGGGACAGATAATTCACCCCTCCACTTT
CAWGTDNSPLHF
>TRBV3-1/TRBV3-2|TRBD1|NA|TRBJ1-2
TGTGCCAGCAGCCTATGGGACAGGCGAAATTTATGGGGCTACACCTTC
CASSLWDRRNLWGYTF
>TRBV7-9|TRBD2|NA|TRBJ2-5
TGTGCCAGCAGCCCGAGGACTAGCGCCGTCCTGCAAGAGACCCAGTACTTC
CASSPRTSAVLQETQYF
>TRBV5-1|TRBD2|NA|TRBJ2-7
TGCGCCAGCAGCTTGGGGCTAGCGGGAGGTGGGAGCTCCTACGAGCAGTACTTC
CASSLGLAGGGSSYEQYF
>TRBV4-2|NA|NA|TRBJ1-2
TGTGCCAGCAGCCAAGATCTGATAGGGGGTATAACCTTC
CASSQDLIGGITF
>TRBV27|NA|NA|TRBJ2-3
TGTGCCAGCTCGGTTGGGAGTTGGGGAACAGATACGCAGTATTTT
CASSVGSWGTDTQYF
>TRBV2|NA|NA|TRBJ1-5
TGTGCCAGCACGGCTGGAGGGACGGTCAATCAGCCCCAGCATTTT
CASTAGGTVNQPQHF
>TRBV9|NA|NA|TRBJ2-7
TGTGCCAGCAGCGTAGGGGGGACAAACTACGAGCAGTACTTC
CASSVGGTNYEQYF
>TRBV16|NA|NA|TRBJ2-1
TGTGCCAGCAGCCGCCGAGCCGGGATATACAATGAGCAGTTCTTC
CASSRRAGIYNEQFF
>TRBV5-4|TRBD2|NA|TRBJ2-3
TGTGCCAGCACCACAGTAACTAGCGGGCGAACTTATACGCAGTATTTT
CASTTVTSGRTYTQYF
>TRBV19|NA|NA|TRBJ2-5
TGTGCCAGTAGTATTTACGCACTCGGGGAGACCCAGTACTTC
CASSIYALGETQYF
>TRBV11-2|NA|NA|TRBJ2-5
TGTGCCAGCAGCCAACACGACTCCGTAGAGACCCAGTACTTC
CASSQHDSVETQYF